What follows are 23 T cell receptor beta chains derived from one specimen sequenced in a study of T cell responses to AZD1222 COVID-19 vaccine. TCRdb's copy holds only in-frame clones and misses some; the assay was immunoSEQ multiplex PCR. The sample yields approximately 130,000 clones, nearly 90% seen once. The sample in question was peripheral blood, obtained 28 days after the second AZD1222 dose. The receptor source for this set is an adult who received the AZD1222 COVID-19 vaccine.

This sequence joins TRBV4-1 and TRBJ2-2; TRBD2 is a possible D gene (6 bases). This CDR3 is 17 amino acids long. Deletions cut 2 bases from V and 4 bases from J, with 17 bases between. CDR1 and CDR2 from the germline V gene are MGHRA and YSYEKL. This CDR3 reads CASSQLTRLVGTGELFF. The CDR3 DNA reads TGCGCCAGCAGCCAATTAACAAGACTAGTAGGCACCGGGGAGCTGTTTTTT.

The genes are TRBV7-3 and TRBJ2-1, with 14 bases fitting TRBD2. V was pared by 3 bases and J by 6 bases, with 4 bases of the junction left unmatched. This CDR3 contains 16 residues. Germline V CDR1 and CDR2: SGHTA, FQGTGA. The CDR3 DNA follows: TGTGCCAGCAGCTTTGGACTAGCGGGGGGCCTCAATGAGCAGTTCTTC. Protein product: CASSFGLAGGLNEQFF.

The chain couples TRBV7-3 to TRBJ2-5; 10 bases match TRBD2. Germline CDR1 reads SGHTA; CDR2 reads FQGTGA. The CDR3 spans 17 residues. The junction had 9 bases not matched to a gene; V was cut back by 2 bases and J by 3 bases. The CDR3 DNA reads TGTGCCAGCAGCTTAGGCCCCGGGCTAGCGGGGGAAGAGACCCAGTACTTC. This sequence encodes CASSLGPGLAGEETQYF.

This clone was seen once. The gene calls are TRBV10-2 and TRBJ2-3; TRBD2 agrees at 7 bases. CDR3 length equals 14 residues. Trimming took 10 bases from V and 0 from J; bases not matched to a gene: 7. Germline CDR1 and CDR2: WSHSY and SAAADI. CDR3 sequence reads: CATGRSTSTDTQYF. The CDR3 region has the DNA TGCGCCACCGGGAGGTCTACTAGCACAGATACGCAGTATTTT.

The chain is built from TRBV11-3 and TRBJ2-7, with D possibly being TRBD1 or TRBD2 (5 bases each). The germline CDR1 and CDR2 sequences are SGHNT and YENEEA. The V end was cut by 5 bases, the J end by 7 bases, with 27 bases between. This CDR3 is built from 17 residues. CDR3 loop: CASSDPHPSGTWGEQYF. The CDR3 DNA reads TGTGCCAGCAGCGATCCCCACCCCTCAGGGACCTGGGGAGAGCAGTACTTC.

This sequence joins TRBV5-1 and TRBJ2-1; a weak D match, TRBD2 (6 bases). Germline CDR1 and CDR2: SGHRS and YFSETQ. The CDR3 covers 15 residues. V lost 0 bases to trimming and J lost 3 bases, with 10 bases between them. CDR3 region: CASSLDPSDYNEQFF. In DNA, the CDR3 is TGCGCCAGCAGCTTGGACCCTAGCGACTACAATGAGCAGTTCTTC.

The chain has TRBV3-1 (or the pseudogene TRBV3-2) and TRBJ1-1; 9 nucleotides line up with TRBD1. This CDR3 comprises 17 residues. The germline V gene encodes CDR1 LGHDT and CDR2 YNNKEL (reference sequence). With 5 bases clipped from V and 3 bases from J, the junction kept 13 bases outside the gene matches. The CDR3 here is CASSSQGAHYADTEAFF. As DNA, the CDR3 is TGTGCCAGCAGCTCACAGGGGGCGCATTATGCGGACACTGAAGCTTTCTTT.

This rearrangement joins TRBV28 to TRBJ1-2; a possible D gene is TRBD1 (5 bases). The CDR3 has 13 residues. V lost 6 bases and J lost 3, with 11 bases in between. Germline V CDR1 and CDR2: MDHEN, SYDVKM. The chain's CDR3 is CASSPGTDYGYTF. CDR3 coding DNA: TGTGCCAGCAGCCCAGGGACCGACTATGGCTACACCTTC.

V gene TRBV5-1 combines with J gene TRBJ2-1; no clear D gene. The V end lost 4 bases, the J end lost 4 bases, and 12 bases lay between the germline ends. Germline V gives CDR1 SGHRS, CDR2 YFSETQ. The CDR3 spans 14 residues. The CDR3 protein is CASSPTTLYNEQFF. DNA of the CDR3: TGCGCCAGCAGCCCGACCACCTTATACAATGAGCAGTTCTTC.

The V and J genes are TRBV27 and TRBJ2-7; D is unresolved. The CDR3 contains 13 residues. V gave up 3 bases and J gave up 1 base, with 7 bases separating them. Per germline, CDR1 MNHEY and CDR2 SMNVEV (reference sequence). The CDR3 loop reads CASSLQESYEQYF. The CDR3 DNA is TGTGCCAGCAGTTTGCAAGAGTCCTACGAGCAGTACTTC.

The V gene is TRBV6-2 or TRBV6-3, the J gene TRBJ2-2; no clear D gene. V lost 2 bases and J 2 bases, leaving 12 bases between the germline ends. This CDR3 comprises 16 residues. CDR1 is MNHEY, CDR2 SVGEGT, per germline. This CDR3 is CASSYGVGSNTGELFF. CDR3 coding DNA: TGTGCCAGCAGTTACGGTGTAGGATCAAACACCGGGGAGCTGTTTTTT.

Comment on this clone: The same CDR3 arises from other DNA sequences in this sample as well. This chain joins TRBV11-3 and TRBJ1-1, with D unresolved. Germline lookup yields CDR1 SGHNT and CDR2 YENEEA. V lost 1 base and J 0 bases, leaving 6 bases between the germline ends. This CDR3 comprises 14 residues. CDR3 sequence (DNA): TGTGCCAGCAGCTTAGTCGGGGTGAACACTGAAGCTTTCTTT. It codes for CASSLVGVNTEAFF.

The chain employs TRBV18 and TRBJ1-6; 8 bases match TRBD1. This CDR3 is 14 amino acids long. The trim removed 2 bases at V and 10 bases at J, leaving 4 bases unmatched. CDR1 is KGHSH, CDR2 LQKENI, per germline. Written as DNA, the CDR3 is TGTGCCAGCTCACCATCGGACAGGGAATCACCCCTCCACTTT. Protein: CASSPSDRESPLHF.

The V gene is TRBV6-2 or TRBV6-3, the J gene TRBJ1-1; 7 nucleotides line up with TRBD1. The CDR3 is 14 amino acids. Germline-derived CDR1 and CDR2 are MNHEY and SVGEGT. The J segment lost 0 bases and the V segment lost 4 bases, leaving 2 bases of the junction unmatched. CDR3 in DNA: TGTGCCAGCAGTTCGGGACAGCTGAACACTGAAGCTTTCTTT. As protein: CASSSGQLNTEAFF.

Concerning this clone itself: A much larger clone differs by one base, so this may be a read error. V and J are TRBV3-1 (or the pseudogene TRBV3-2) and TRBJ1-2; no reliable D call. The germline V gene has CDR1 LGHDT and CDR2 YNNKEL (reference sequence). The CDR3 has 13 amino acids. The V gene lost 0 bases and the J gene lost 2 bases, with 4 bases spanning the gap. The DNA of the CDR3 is TGTGCCAGCAGCCAAGAATGGAACTATGGCTACACCTTC. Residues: CASSQEWNYGYTF.

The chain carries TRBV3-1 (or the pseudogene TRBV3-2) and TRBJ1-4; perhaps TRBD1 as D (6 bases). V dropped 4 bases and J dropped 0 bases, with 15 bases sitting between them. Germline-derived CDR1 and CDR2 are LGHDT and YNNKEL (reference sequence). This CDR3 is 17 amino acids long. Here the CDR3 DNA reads TGTGCCAGCAGCCCCCCAGGGACAAAGGCAACTAATGAAAAACTGTTTTTT. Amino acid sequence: CASSPPGTKATNEKLFF.

This chain's CDR3 is CASRGGLRLPTYEQYF. The CDR3 nucleotides read TGTGCCAGCAGGGGGGGGTTGAGACTACCTACCTACGAGCAGTACTTC. The chain uses TRBV28 and TRBJ2-7, with TRBD2 matching over 7 bases. J was trimmed by 2 bases and V by 6 bases; bases with no gene match: 13. Germline V gene data show CDR1 as MDHEN and CDR2 as SYDVKM. The CDR3 runs to 16 residues.

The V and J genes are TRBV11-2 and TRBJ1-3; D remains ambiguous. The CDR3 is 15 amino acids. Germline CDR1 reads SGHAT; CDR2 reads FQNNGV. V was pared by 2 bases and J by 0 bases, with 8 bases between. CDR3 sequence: CASSLWSNSGNTIYF. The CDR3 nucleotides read TGTGCCAGCAGCTTATGGAGCAACTCTGGAAACACCATATATTTT.

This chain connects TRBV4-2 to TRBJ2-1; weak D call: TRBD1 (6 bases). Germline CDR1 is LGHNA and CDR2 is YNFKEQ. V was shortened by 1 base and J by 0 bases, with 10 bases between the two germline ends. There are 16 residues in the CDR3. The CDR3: CASSQADSRSYNEQFF. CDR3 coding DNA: TGTGCCAGCAGCCAAGCGGACAGCCGCTCCTACAATGAGCAGTTCTTC.

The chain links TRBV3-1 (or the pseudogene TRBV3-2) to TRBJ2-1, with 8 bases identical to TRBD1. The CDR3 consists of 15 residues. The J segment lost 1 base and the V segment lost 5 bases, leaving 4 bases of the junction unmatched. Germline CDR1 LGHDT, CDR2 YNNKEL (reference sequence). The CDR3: CASSGDRLSYNEQFF. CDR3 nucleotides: TGTGCCAGCAGCGGGGACAGGTTGTCCTACAATGAGCAGTTCTTC.

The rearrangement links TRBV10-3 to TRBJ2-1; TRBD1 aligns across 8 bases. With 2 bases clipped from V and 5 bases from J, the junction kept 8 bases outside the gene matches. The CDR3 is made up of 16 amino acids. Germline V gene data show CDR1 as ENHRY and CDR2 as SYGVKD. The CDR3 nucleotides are TGTGCCATCAGTGAGACACAGGGGGTTGGAAACAATGAGCAGTTCTTC. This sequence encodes CAISETQGVGNNEQFF.

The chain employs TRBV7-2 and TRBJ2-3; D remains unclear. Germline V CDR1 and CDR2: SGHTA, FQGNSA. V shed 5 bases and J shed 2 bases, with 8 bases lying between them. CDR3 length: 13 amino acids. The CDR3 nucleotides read TGTGCCAGCAGCCCCCGACCCACAGATACGCAGTATTTT. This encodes CASSPRPTDTQYF.

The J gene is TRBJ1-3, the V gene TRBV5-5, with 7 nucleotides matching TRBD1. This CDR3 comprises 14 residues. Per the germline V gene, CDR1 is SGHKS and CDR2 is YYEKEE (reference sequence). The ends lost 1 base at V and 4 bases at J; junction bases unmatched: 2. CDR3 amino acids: CASSLNRGGNTIYF. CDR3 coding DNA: TGTGCCAGCAGCTTGAACAGGGGAGGAAACACCATATATTTT.